The sequence of this T cell receptor beta chain was determined in a study of cytomegalovirus exposure and HLA in healthy donors. Notes on the study in general: Data from an earlier analysis indicated that most TCR beta V segments were productive either about 90% or about 30% of the time. Associated with cytomegalovirus, according to the listing, were some 180 TCR beta chains. Presence/absence analyses assumed roughly uniform sequencing depth across donors.

Both 60 Vbeta primers and 13 Jbeta primers went into the PCR. Methods used by the authors: In a later analysis, approximately 73 million unique TCR beta chains included roughly 11 million shared by two or more donors. TCRdb keeps only in-frame clones here, not all; method: immunoSEQ multiplex PCR. V and J calls and clone size are as listed in that table; D and trimming were resolved from the DNA. The specimen's table records about 67,000 clones. Trimming took 6 bases from V and 0 from J; bases not matched to a gene: 8. This CDR3 contains 16 residues. CDR1 is SEHNR and CDR2 is FQNEAQ in the germline V gene (reference sequence). Notes on this clone: Its antigen remains unknown.

The source material was PBMCs. The chain uses TRBV7-9 and TRBJ2-4; TRBD1 aligns across 7 bases. This sequence originates from a woman younger than 45 in good health and CMV-seronegative. This chain's CDR3 is CASSEGAGLAKNIQYF. CDR3 sequence (DNA): TGTGCCAGCAGTGAGGGGGCAGGATTAGCCAAAAACATTCAGTACTTC.